This TCR beta chain was sequenced in a study of shared clonotypes between healthy human individuals. General study findings and limits: Memory subsets had estimated richness that was generally smaller than that of naive subsets.

Germline V lookup: CDR1 SGHNT, CDR2 YENEEA. The CDR3 is 15 residues long. V was pared by 1 base and J by 0 bases, with 10 bases between. Profiling relied on immunoSEQ multiplex PCR, and the TCRdb table lists in-frame clones only, not all of them. Of over 2 million clones in the sample, approximately 95% were seen once. Comments on this clone: Its antigen is not known.

The naive CD8 population came from CD45RO-negative cells selected for CCR7, without terminally differentiated effector memory CD45RA+ cells. This sequence joins TRBV11-3 and TRBJ2-7, with a tentative D call TRBD1 (7 bases). Sequencing input: naive CD8+ T cells sorted from blood. The TCR sequence derives from a man younger than 35 in good health. The CDR3 DNA reads as TGTGCCAGCAGCTTAGCGGGGGACAGCTCCTACGAGCAGTACTTC. This gives the protein CASSLAGDSSYEQYF.